Listed below are T cell receptor beta chains from one sample, sequenced in a study of Ad26.COV2.S vaccination and SARS-CoV-2 variants. This table comes from immunoSEQ multiplex PCR, and its TCRdb copy is limited to in-frame clones, with some not included. The table records fewer than 400,000 clones, about 89% of them present only once. The specimen comprised peripheral blood, sampled in a trial of Ad26.COV2.S vaccine versus placebo. The receptors stem from a person between 18 and 65 years old who received the Ad26.COV2.S COVID-19 vaccine or a placebo. Both conserved end residues are part of each CDR3.

CDR3 length | V gene | CDR3 protein
13 | TRBV5-6 | CASSPTRGVPLHF
15 | TRBV7-6 | CASSLGSSGANEQFF
12 | TRBV2 | CASSWDLGEQYF
14 | TRBV11-3 | CASSPQGRSYEQYF
10 | TRBV6-6 | CASKSDTQYF
12 | TRBV15 | CATSRVEEKLFF
16 | TRBV5-1 | CASSRTSGRVGDTQYF
13 | TRBV5-4 | CASSPDGNYGYTF
14 | TRBV5-4 | CASSLKGSNQPQHF
11 | TRBV12-3/TRBV12-4 | CASSEVNEQYF
16 | TRBV13 | CASSDLGTGGTDTQYF
17 | TRBV5-1 | CASSARGTSDSYNEQFF
16 | TRBV9 | CASSPTGPGSWGTQYF
15 | TRBV28 | CASRVLAGIGTEAFF
15 | TRBV4-2 | CASSQGGQYNQPQHF
15 | TRBV28 | CASSQGTDINQPQHF
16 | TRBV30 | CAWRDWDPGSGNTIYF